Each of the 18 T cell receptor beta chains below was sequenced from the same sample in a study of HIV-infected patients and healthy controls (dated by TCRdb to between 2014 and 2016). To prepare the library, 5' RACE was applied. Instrument used: Illumina MiSeq. TCRdb trimmed the raw reads at Q25, called clones with MiXCR and kept productive beta chains. Every entry covers one CDR3 protein and lists the most common genes and DNA from its rows. In this sample the table shows around 67,000 distinct CDR3 sequences, about a sixth of which occur a single time. About 6% of the sample is in the top ten clones. The sample was CD4+ T cells from blood. These receptors were obtained from a human donor in good health.

This clonotype was found a few times. CDR3 region: CASSPGKQGRYGYTF. CDR3 in DNA: TGTGCCAGCAGCCCGGGCAAACAGGGGCGATATGGCTACACCTTC. The V call is TRBV7-6, the J call TRBJ1-2, with 7 bases lining up with TRBD1. This CDR3 region has 15 residues. Trimming at V came to 5 bases and at J to 5 bases, leaving 11 bases not matched to a gene. Per the germline V gene, CDR1 is SGHVS and CDR2 is FNYEAQ.

V is TRBV29-1 and J is TRBJ2-2; maybe TRBD2 (7 bases). Between the trimmed V and J ends, which lost 5 bases and 4 bases, there was a span of 11 bases. This CDR3 is built from 13 residues. Germline CDR1 SQVTM, CDR2 ANQGSEA. In DNA, the CDR3 is TGCAGCGTTTCGGGGGGCGGCACCGGGGAGCTGTTTTTT. Translating it yields CSVSGGGTGELFF.

This clonotype showed up just a few times. V and J are TRBV12-3 or TRBV12-4 and TRBJ2-1; 9 nucleotides agree with TRBD2. After removal of 7 bases from V and 9 bases from J, the junction contained 13 bases not matched to a gene. The CDR3 is made up of 15 amino acids. CDR3: CASTPGRGGRGEQFF. The DNA of the CDR3 is TGTGCCAGCACGCCGGGGCGGGGGGGCCGTGGTGAGCAGTTCTTC.

This clonotype has ten or more counts. This chain links TRBV6-2 or TRBV6-3 with TRBJ2-3, with 10 positions matching TRBD2. J gave up 2 bases and V 4 bases, and 15 bases lay outside the gene matches. CDR1 and CDR2 from the germline V gene are MNHEY and SVGEGT. The CDR3 is 19 amino acids. CDR3 residues: CASSSVLAGAKPITDTQYF. CDR3 DNA: TGTGCCAGCAGTTCCGTTCTAGCGGGGGCCAAACCAATCACAGATACGCAGTATTTT.

This clonotype appeared many times. The chain employs TRBV6-1 and TRBJ2-3; D is uncertain. The CDR3 runs 12 residues. Germline V gene sequence: CDR1 MNHNS, CDR2 SASEGT. The V gene lost 8 bases and the J gene lost 4 bases, with 10 bases spanning the gap. The CDR3 loop is CASLLFPDTQYF. The CDR3 nucleotides read TGTGCCAGCCTTCTTTTCCCAGATACGCAGTATTTT.

This clonotype showed up many times. The V and J genes are TRBV20-1 and TRBJ1-2; no clear D gene. This CDR3 spans 10 amino acids. Trimming removed 6 bases at V and 4 bases at J, with 6 bases between. Per germline, CDR1 DFQATT and CDR2 SNEGSKA (reference sequence). CDR3 nucleotides: TGCAGTGCGGGGAGCTATGGCTACACCTTC. It translates to CSAGSYGYTF.

This chain links TRBV20-1 with TRBJ1-4; no clear D. Trimming pared 5 bases from V and 8 bases from J, leaving 6 bases between. Germline V gene sequence: CDR1 DFQATT, CDR2 SNEGSKA (reference sequence). This CDR3 spans 10 amino acids. CDR3 protein: CSAGREKLFF. The CDR3 DNA sequence: TGCAGTGCTGGGAGGGAAAAACTGTTTTTT.

Many counts were recorded for this clonotype. V usage is TRBV20-1 and J usage is TRBJ1-1, with TRBD1 as a possible D gene (6 bases). CDR3 length: 15 residues. V was pared by 0 bases and J by 4 bases, with 15 bases between. Germline CDR1 and CDR2: DFQATT and SNEGSKA (reference sequence). Here the CDR3 DNA reads TGCAGTGCTAGAGATAACCGAGGGACAAGCACTGAAGCTTTCTTT. Protein: CSARDNRGTSTEAFF.

The chain links TRBV24-1 to TRBJ2-5; D gene ambiguous. CDR3 length: 15 amino acids. CDR1 and CDR2 (germline): KGHDR, SFDVKD. V gave up 0 bases and J gave up 4 bases, with 11 bases separating them. The CDR3 DNA reads as TGTGCCACCAGTGATTTGTGGGCAGATCGAGAGACCCAGTACTTC. Its protein product is CATSDLWADRETQYF.

The V gene is TRBV6-2 or TRBV6-3, the J gene TRBJ2-1; D call uncertain. Germline loops: CDR1 MNHEY, CDR2 SVGEGT. The V end was cut by 0 bases, the J end by 10 bases, with 22 bases between. The CDR3 length is 17 residues. CDR3 loop: CASSYSTTFPLGGEQFF. Here the CDR3 DNA reads TGTGCCAGCAGTTACTCCACGACTTTCCCGTTGGGTGGCGAGCAGTTCTTC.

This clonotype was counted between two and nine times. The rearrangement uses TRBV3-1 and TRBJ1-6; D gene unclear. V was clipped by 0 bases and J by 7 bases, with 10 bases between them. Germline V lookup: CDR1 LGHDT, CDR2 YNNKEL (reference sequence). The CDR3 is 15 amino acids. CDR3 coding DNA: TGTGCCAGCAGCCAAGAGCTAGGGCTCAATTCACCCCTCCACTTT. Translated: CASSQELGLNSPLHF.

This clonotype has only a few counts. The J gene is TRBJ2-1, the V gene TRBV29-1, with D tentatively TRBD2 (6 bases). CDR1 is SQVTM and CDR2 is ANQGSEA in the germline V gene. Trimming cost V 2 bases and J 5 bases, with 19 bases left between them. The CDR3 is made up of 16 amino acids. The CDR3, as DNA: TGCAGCGTTGAAAGACTGGCGGGACCCCTCCACAATGAGCAGTTCTTC. Amino acid sequence: CSVERLAGPLHNEQFF.

This clonotype was found many times. The chain is built from TRBV6-2 or TRBV6-3 and TRBJ2-1; D remains unclear. Germline CDR1 is MNHEY and CDR2 is SVGEGT. CDR3 length: 16 residues. V lost 0 bases to trimming and J lost 1 base, with 10 bases between them. CDR3 coding DNA: TGTGCCAGCAGTTACTCAGGCGGTATTTCCTACAATGAGCAGTTCTTC. Its protein is CASSYSGGISYNEQFF.

The chain links TRBV20-1 to TRBJ1-6; tentative D call: TRBD1 (6 bases). CDR1 is DFQATT and CDR2 is SNEGSKA in the germline V gene (reference sequence). The CDR3 has 18 amino acids. Trimming removed 1 base from V and 6 bases from J, with 22 bases in between. CDR3 nucleotides: TGCAGTGCTAGAGCATCGCGACAGGAGGGGGTGCTTAATTCACCCCTCCACTTT. This encodes CSARASRQEGVLNSPLHF.

This clonotype was observed at least ten times. Here the CDR3 DNA reads TGTGCCAGCAGCTTAGGTGGACTAGCGGGAGCCCTACAGCAGTTCTTC. This translates into CASSLGGLAGALQQFF. The chain uses TRBV7-9 and TRBJ2-1; 13 bases agree with TRBD2. V was pared by 1 base and J by 11 bases, with 8 bases of the junction left unmatched. This CDR3 contains 16 residues. Germline-derived CDR1 and CDR2 are SEHNR and FQNEAQ (reference sequence). Full variable domain (remainder filled in from reference TRBV7-9 and TRBJ2-1): DTGVSQNPRHKITKRGQNVTFRCDPISEHNRLYWYRQTLGQGPEFLTYFQNEAQLEKSRLLSDRFSAERPKGSFSTLEIQRTEQGDSAMYLCASSLGGLAGALQQFFGPGTRLTVL.

This clonotype was detected many times. The chain links TRBV4-2 to TRBJ2-3; D ambiguous. Germline loops: CDR1 LGHNA, CDR2 YNFKEQ. The CDR3 consists of 13 residues. Between the trimmed V and J ends, which lost 0 bases and 4 bases, there was a span of 5 bases. For the CDR3, the DNA is TGTGCCAGCAGCCAAGAGCTAGCAGATACGCAGTATTTT. This translates into CASSQELADTQYF.

The chain joins TRBV6-2 or TRBV6-3 to TRBJ1-6, with 7 bases fitting TRBD1. CDR3 length: 16 amino acids. The germline CDR1 and CDR2 sequences are MNHEY and SVGEGT. The ends lost 4 bases at V and 7 bases at J; junction bases unmatched: 10. Here the CDR3 DNA reads TGTGCCAGCAGTTCAAGGCCCGGGACAGTAAATTCACCCCTCCACTTT. It specifies CASSSRPGTVNSPLHF.

The chain recombines TRBV12-3 or TRBV12-4 with TRBJ2-2, with 8 bases lining up with TRBD1. V was clipped by 6 bases and J by 6 bases; unmatched bases: 6. The CDR3 runs to 14 residues. The CDR3 reads CASRRQGNPGELFF. CDR3 in DNA: TGTGCCAGCAGACGACAGGGGAATCCCGGGGAGCTGTTTTTT.